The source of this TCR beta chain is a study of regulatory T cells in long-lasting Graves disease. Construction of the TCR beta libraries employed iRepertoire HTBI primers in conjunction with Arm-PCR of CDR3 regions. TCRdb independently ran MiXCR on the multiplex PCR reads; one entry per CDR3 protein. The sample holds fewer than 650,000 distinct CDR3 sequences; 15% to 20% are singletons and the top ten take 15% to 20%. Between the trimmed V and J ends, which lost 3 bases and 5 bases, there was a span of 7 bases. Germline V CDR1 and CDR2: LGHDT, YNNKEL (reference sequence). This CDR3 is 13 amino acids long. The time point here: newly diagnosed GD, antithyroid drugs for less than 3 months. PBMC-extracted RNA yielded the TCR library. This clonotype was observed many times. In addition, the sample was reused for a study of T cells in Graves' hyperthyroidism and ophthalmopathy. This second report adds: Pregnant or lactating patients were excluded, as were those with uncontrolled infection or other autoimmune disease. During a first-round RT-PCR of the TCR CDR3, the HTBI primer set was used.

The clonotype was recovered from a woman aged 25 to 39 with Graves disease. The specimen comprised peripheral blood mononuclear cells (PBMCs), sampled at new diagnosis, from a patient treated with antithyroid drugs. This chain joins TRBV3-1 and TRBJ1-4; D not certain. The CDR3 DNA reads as TGTGCCAGCAGCCACCCTTCAAATGAAAAACTGTTTTTT. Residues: CASSHPSNEKLFF.